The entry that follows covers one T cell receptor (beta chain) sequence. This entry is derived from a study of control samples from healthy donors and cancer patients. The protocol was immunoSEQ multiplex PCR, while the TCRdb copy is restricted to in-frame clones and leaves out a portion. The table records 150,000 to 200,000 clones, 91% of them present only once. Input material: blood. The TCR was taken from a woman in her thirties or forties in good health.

The CDR3 nucleotides read TGTGCCAGCACTACACCGGGAGAGACCCAGTACTTC. It encodes CASTTPGETQYF. The rearrangement links TRBV3-1 (or the pseudogene TRBV3-2) to TRBJ2-5; D remains unclear. V was shortened by 7 bases and J by 4 bases, with 10 bases between the two germline ends. This CDR3 comprises 12 residues. Germline lookup yields CDR1 LGHDT and CDR2 YNNKEL (reference sequence).